The entry below gives a single T cell receptor (beta chain) sequence along with its context. Its antigen is not known. This sample was included in a study of OX40 agonist ivuxolimab in advanced cancers. Study in general: Given to patients was ivuxolimab, an agonistic anti-OX40 (CD134) antibody. Partial responses occurred in three patients (one hepatocellular carcinoma, two cutaneous melanoma).

Study-wide results and caveats: In general, CD8+ T cells held more expanded clones than CD4+ did, on average. The antigens recognized by the expanded peripheral T cells, that is their antigen specificity, were not determined.

Clones were sequenced by immunoSEQ multiplex PCR, and TCRdb holds only the in-frame ones, with some missing. The sample shows roughly 30,000 clones, roughly 74% of them seen only once. Trimming pared 3 bases from V and 1 base from J, leaving 7 bases between. Germline CDR1 SGHKS, CDR2 YYEKEE (reference sequence). This CDR3 has 13 residues. The chain combines TRBV5-5 with TRBJ1-2, with no clear D. The receptor comes from an adult with an advanced solid tumor such as melanoma, head and neck, liver or kidney cancer. Source: CD4+ or CD8+ T cells sorted from blood, taken in a trial of the OX40 agonist ivuxolimab. The CDR3, as DNA: TGTGCCAGCAGCTCTACAGTTAACTATGGCTACACCTTC. It encodes CASSSTVNYGYTF.